This T cell receptor (beta chain) was captured by sequencing in a study of control samples from healthy donors and cancer patients. Profiled with immunoSEQ multiplex PCR; TCRdb holds only in-frame clones, not every one. The table records some 150,000 clones, nearly 95% of them present only once. This CDR3 spans 12 amino acids. Germline V gene sequence: CDR1 LNHDA, CDR2 SQIVND (reference sequence). V lost 7 bases and J 0 bases, leaving 6 bases between the germline ends. The source is a man aged 45 to 65 in good health. Sequenced: blood. The chain joins TRBV19 to TRBJ1-1; D gene unclear. The CDR3 coding sequence is TGTGCCAGTATTCGGATGAACACTGAAGCTTTCTTT. Its protein product is CASIRMNTEAFF.